This T cell receptor beta chain derives from a study of CD4 T cells in relation to SARS-CoV-2 and coronaviruses. Study-level background: PBMCs were cultured with antigen for roughly nine days before TCR beta sequencing. Study-wide results and limits: The cross-reactivity analysis covered only spike protein, not other viral proteins. About 65% of donors had memory CD4+ clonotypes crossrecognizing SARS-CoV-2 and common cold coronavirus spike.

Of note for this clone: No antigen is known for it.

Before the COVID-19 pandemic, during about 2010-2018, CD4+ T cells were taken from unexposed donors. The cells were cultured for approximately 10 days before CD4+ T cells were isolated. TCRdb's table, derived via immunoSEQ multiplex PCR, lists solely in-frame clones and lacks some. The repertoire has 15,000 to 20,000 clones, approximately 81% of them found once; the top ten carry under 13%. Germline values: CDR1 SNHLY, CDR2 FYNNEI. This CDR3 region has 12 residues. Trimming removed 7 bases at V and 6 bases at J, with 9 bases between. The sequence derives from a human donor in good health. The chain combines TRBV2 with TRBJ1-4; D gene unclear. Sequencing input: CD4+ T cells from PBMCs, cultured in vitro. The CDR3 is CASNGSDEKLFF. As DNA, the CDR3 is TGTGCCAGCAACGGTTCGGATGAAAAACTGTTTTTT.